The source of this TCR beta chain is a study of graft-versus-host responses after intestinal transplantation. Some clones are missing from TCRdb's copy, which holds only in-frame ones; the method was immunoSEQ multiplex PCR. The sample consists of approximately 12,000 clones, approximately 93% of them appearing once. The receptor comes from a human patient who received an intestinal transplant, so some T cells may come from the graft donor. Material: PBMCs, obtained 109 to 110 days after intestinal transplant.

CDR3 DNA sequence: TGTGCCATCTCAGGAGGGGGACTAGGTGGTTACGAGCAGTACTTC. It codes for CAISGGGLGGYEQYF. The J gene is TRBJ2-7, the V gene TRBV7-9, with 8 bases aligning to TRBD2. CDR1 SEHNR and CDR2 FQNEAQ come from the germline V gene (reference sequence). Unmatched junction bases numbered 15, after V lost 10 bases and J lost 4 bases. The CDR3 sequence is 15 residues long.